The T cell receptor beta chain described here comes from a study of T cell repertoires in aging, cancer and after chemotherapy. As for the study in general: Donor ages fell into six groups from 30 or younger up to 70 or older. General study findings and limits: Untreated cancer patients had significantly lower blood TCR diversity than age-matched healthy donors. In healthy donors, age-related TCR diversity loss mainly reflected lost richness.

This clonotype counts as medium-sized. As yet, its antigen is unknown. TRB rearrangements spanning V, D and J were amplified using mixed TRB-A/B primers. TCRdb processed the multiplex PCR reads anew with MiXCR; each CDR3 protein has one entry. Here the sample spans around 5,800 distinct CDR3 sequences, around 24% being singletons. V lost 6 bases and J 5 bases, leaving 13 bases between the germline ends. This CDR3 contains 13 residues. Peripheral blood genomic DNA, not sorted cells or RNA, was the template. The chain links TRBV12-3 or TRBV12-4 to TRBJ2-5; weak D call: TRBD2 (6 bases). The source material was blood. The source is a human donor with a blood cancer. CDR3 sequence: CASRRERTETQYF. CDR3 in DNA: TGTGCCAGCAGACGGGAGCGCACGGAGACCCAGTACTTC.